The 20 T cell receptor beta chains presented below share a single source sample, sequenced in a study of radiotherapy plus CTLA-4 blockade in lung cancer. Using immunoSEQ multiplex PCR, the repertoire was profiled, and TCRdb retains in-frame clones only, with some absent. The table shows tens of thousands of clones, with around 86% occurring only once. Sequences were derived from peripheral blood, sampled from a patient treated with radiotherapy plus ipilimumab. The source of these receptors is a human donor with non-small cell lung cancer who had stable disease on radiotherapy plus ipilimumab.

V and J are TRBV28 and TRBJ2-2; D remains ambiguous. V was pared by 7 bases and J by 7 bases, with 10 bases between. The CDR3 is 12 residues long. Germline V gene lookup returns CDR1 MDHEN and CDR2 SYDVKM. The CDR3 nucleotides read TGTGCCAGCACCACGCAAATCGGGGAGCTGTTTTTT. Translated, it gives CASTTQIGELFF. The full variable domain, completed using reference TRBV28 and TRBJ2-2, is DVKVTQSSRYLVKRTGEKVFLECVQDMDHENMFWYRQDPGLGLRLIYFSYDVKMKEKGDIPEGYSVSREKKERFSLILESASTNQTSMYLCASTTQIGELFFGEGSRLTVL.

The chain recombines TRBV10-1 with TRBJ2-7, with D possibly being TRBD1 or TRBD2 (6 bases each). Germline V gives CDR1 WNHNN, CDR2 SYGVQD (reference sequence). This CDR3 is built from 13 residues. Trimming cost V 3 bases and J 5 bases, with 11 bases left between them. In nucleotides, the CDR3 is TGCGCCAGCAGTGATGGGGGGCACAACGAGCAGTACTTC. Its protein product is CASSDGGHNEQYF.

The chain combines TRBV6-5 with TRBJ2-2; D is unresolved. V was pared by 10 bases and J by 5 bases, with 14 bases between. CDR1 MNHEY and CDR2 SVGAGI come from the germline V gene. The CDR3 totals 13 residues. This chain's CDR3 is CATLSPPTGELFF. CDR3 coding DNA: TGTGCCACCCTTAGCCCACCGACCGGGGAGCTGTTTTTT.

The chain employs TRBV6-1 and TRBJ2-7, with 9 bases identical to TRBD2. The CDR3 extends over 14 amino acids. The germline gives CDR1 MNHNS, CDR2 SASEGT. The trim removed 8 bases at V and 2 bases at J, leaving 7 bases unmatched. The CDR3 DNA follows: TGTGCCAGCCAAGCGGGAGGAATGGCCTACGAGCAGTACTTC. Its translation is CASQAGGMAYEQYF.

The CDR3 nucleotides are TGTGCCAGCTCACCCCCCGGGTCAGCGAGGGCCACTGAAGCTTTCTTT. This gives the protein CASSPPGSARATEAFF. The V and J genes are TRBV18 and TRBJ1-1; the D is unclear. Trimming shortened V by 3 bases and J by 4 bases, and 18 bases separated the two germline ends. The CDR3 covers 16 residues. Germline V gene lookup returns CDR1 KGHSH and CDR2 LQKENI.

CDR3 nucleotides: TGTGCCAGCAGTTACTGGGCACACCAAGAGACCCAGTACTTC. Protein sequence: CASSYWAHQETQYF. J is TRBJ2-5 and V is TRBV6-5; D not certain. The CDR3 extends over 14 amino acids. V was pared by 1 base and J by 0 bases, with 6 bases between. Per the germline V gene, CDR1 is MNHEY and CDR2 is SVGAGI.

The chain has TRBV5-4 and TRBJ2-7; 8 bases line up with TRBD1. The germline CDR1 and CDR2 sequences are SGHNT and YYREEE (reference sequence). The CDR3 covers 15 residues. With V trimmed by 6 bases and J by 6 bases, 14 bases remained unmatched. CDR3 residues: CASTQTGAGSGEQYF. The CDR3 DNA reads TGTGCCAGCACCCAGACAGGGGCCGGTTCTGGCGAGCAGTACTTC.

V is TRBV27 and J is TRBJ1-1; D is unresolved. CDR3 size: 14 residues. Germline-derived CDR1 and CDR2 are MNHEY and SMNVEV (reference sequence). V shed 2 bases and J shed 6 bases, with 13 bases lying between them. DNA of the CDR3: TGTGCCAGCAGTTTAATTCCGGGTCGTGCTGAAGCTTTCTTT. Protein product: CASSLIPGRAEAFF.

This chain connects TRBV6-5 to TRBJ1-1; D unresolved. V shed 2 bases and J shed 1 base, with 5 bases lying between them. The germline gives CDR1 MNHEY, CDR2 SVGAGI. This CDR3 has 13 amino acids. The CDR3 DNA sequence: TGTGCCAGCAGTTACACGCCGAACACTGAAGCTTTCTTT. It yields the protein CASSYTPNTEAFF.

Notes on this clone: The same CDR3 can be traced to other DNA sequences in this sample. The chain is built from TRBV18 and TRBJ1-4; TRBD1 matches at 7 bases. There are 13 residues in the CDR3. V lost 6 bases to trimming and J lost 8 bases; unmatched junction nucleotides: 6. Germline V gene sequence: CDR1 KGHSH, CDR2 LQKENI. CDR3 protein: CASSPQGGEKLFF. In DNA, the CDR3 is TGTGCCAGCTCCCCCCAGGGGGGCGAAAAACTGTTTTTT.

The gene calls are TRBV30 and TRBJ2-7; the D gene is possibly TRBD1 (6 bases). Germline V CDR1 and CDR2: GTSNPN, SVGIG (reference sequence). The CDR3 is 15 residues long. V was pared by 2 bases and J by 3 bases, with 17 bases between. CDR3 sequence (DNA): TGTGCCTGGAGTATCGGGACACCCCACCTCTACGAGCAGTACTTC. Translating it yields CAWSIGTPHLYEQYF.

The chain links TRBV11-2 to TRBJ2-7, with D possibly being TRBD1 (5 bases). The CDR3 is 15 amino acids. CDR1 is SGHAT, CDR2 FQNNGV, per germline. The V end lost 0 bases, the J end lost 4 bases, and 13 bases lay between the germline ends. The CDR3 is CASSLEFRVGYEQYF. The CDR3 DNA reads TGTGCCAGCAGCTTAGAGTTCAGGGTTGGGTACGAGCAGTACTTC.

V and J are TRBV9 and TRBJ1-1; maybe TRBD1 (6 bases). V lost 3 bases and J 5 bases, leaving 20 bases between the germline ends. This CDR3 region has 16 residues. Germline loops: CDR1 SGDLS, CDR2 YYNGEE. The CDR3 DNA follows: TGTGCCAGCAGCGCCCCCAGGACAGCCATGGGGACTGAAGCTTTCTTT. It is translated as CASSAPRTAMGTEAFF.

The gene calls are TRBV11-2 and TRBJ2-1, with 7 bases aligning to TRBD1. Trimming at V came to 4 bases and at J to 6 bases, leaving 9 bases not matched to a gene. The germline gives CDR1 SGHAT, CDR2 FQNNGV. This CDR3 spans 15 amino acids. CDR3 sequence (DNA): TGTGCCAGCAGCTCTCGTGGCAAGGGGGCCAATGAGCAGTTCTTC. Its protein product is CASSSRGKGANEQFF.

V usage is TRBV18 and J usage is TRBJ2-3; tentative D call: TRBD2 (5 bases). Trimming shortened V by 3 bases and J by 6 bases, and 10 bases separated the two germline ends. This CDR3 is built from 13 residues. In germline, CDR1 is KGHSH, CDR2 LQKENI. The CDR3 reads CASSPLAGDTQYF. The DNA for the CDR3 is TGTGCCAGCTCACCCCTAGCCGGCGATACGCAGTATTTT.

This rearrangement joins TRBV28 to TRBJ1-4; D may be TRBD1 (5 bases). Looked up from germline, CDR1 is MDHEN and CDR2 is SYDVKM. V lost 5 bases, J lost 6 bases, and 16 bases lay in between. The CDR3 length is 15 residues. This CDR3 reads CASSPWMVGDEKLFF. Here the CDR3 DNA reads TGTGCCAGCAGTCCGTGGATGGTGGGGGATGAAAAACTGTTTTTT. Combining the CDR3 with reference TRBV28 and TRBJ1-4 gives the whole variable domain DVKVTQSSRYLVKRTGEKVFLECVQDMDHENMFWYRQDPGLGLRLIYFSYDVKMKEKGDIPEGYSVSREKKERFSLILESASTNQTSMYLCASSPWMVGDEKLFFGSGTQLSVL.

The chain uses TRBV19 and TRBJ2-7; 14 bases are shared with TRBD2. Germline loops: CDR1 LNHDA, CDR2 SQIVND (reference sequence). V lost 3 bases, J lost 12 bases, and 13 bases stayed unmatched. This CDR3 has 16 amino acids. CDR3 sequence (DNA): TGTGCCAGTAGTATCCATCAGGGGACTAGCGGGGGAGTACTGTACTTC. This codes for CASSIHQGTSGGVLYF.

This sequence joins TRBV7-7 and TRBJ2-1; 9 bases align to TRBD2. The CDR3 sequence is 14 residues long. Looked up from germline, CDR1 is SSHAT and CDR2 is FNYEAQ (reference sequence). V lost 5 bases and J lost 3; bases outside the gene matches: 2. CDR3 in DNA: TGTGCCAGCAGCCTTAGCGGGGGCTACAATGAGCAGTTCTTC. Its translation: CASSLSGGYNEQFF.

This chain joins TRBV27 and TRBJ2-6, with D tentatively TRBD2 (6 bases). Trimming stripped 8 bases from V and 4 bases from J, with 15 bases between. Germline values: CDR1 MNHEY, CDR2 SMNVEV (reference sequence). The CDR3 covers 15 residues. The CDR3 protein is CASCSREAGANVLTF. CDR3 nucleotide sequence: TGTGCCAGCTGCTCCAGGGAGGCCGGGGCCAACGTCCTGACTTTC.

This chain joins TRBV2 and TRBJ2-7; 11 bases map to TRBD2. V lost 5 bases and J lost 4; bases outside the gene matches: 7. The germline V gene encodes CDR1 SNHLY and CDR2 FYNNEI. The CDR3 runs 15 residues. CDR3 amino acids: CASSWGLAGGYEQYF. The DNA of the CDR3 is TGTGCCAGCAGTTGGGGTCTAGCGGGAGGATACGAGCAGTACTTC.